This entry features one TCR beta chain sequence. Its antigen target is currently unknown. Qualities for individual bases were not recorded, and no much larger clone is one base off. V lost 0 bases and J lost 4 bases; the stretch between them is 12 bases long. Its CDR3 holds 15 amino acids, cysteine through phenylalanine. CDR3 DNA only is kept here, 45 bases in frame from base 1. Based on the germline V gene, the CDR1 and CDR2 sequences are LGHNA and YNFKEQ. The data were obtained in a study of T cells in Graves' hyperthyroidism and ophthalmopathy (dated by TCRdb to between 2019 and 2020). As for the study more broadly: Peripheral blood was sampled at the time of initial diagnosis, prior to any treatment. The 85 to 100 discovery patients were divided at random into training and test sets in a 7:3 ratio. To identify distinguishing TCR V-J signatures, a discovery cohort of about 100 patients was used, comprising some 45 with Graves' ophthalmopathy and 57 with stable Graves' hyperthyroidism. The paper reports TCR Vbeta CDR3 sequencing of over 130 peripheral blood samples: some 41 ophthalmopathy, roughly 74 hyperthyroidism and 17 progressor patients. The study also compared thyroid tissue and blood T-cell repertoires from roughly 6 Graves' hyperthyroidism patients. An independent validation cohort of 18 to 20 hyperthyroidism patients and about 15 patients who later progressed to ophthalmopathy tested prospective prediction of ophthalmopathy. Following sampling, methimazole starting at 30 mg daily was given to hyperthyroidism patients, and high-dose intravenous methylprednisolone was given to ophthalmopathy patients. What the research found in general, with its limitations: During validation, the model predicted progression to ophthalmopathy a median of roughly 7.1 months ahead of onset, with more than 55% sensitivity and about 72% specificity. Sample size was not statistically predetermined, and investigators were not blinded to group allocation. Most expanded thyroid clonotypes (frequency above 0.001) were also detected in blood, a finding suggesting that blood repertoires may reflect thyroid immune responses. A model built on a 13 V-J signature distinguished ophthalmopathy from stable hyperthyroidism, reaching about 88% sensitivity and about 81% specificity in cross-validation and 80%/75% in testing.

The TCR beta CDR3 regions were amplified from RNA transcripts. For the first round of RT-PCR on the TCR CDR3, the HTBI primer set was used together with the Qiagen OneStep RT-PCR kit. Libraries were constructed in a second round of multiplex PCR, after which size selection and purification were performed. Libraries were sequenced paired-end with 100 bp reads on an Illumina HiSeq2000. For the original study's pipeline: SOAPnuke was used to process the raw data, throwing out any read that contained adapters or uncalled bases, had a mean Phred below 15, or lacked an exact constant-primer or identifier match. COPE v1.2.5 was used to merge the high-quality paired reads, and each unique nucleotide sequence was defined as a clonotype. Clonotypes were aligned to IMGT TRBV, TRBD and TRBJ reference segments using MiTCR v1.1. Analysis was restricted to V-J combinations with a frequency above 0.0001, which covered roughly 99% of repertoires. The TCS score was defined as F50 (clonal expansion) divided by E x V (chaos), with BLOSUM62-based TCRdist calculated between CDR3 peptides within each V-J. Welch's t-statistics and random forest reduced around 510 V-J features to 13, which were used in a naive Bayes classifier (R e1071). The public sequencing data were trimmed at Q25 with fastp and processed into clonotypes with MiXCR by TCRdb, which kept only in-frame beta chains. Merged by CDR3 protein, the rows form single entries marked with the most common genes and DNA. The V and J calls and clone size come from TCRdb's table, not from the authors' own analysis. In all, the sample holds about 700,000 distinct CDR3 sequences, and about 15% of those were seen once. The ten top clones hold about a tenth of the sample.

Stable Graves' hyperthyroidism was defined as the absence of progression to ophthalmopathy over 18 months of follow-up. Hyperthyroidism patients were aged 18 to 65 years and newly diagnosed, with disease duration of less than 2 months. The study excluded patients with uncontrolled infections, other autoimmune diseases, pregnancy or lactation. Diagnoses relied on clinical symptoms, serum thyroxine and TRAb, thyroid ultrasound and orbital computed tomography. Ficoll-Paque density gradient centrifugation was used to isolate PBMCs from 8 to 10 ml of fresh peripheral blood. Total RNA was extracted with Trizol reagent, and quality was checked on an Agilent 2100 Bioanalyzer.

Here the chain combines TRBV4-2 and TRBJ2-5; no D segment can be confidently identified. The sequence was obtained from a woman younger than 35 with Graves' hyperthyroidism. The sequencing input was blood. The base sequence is TGTGCCAGCAGCCAAGAAGTTGTAAGTTTAGAGACCCAGTACTTC. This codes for CASSQEVVSLETQYF.